This T cell receptor beta chain derives from a study of cytomegalovirus exposure and HLA in healthy donors. The CDR3 consists of 13 residues. Trimming pared 6 bases from V and 10 bases from J, leaving 18 bases between. Germline CDR1 reads SNHLY; CDR2 reads FYNNEI. The PCR had 60 Vbeta and 13 Jbeta primers. Sequenced by immunoSEQ multiplex PCR; TCRdb stores in-frame clones only, minus some. The sample contains approximately 220,000 clones, roughly 83% of which appear only once. This clone was seen more than once but under ten times. Sequenced input: PBMCs. This receptor was identified in a boy between 2 and 10 years old in good health and CMV-seronegative. This chain connects TRBV2 to TRBJ1-1; the D gene is possibly TRBD1 (5 bases). Written as DNA, the CDR3 is TGTGCCAGCAGCGGCGGGACGTACTATCGAGCTTTCTTT. It translates to CASSGGTYYRAFF.